This T cell receptor (beta chain) was retrieved from a study of blood T cell repertoires in COVID-19. Study summary: Collection of acute and convalescent COVID-19 samples took place in the United States, Italy and Spain. Nucleic acid was either cDNA or gDNA, and it came from T cells, B-cell-depleted T cells, or PBMCs.

Clones were sequenced by immunoSEQ multiplex PCR, and TCRdb holds only the in-frame ones, with some missing. The table lists 150,000 or so clones, about 85% of them singletons. CDR1 is GTSNPN, CDR2 SVGIG, per germline (reference sequence). V lost 3 bases and J 8 bases, leaving 11 bases between the germline ends. This CDR3 is 13 amino acids long. The chain recombines TRBV30 with TRBJ1-6; TRBD1 is a possible D gene (6 bases). The sequenced sample consisted of peripheral blood. This TCR derives from a man between 18 and 29 years old with acute or convalescent COVID-19. CDR3 DNA sequence: TGTGCCTGGAGAGGTACAGGGTATTCACCCCTCCACTTT. Amino acid sequence: CAWRGTGYSPLHF.